The text below deals with one T cell receptor beta chain. There are 11 residues in the CDR3. Trimming took 6 bases from V and 10 from J, leaving 12 bases between them. Germline V gives CDR1 MNHNY, CDR2 SVGAGI (reference sequence). The entry originates in a study of blood T cell repertoires in COVID-19. At the level of the study: The United States, Italy and Spain were the sources of the acute and convalescent COVID-19 samples.

The data were produced by immunoSEQ multiplex PCR, yet TCRdb's version contains in-frame clones alone and is incomplete. The sample has around 78,000 clones; more than 75% are singletons. The sequenced material came from peripheral blood. This chain uses TRBV6-6 with TRBJ1-1, with D perhaps matching TRBD1 (6 bases). The sequence was obtained from a human donor in a cohort sampled during active COVID-19. CDR3 in amino acids: CASREGGGAFF. CDR3 DNA: TGTGCCAGCAGAGAAGGGGGTGGAGCTTTCTTT.